The T cell receptor (beta chain) described here comes from a study of neurological immune-mediated disorders (dated by TCRdb to about 2019). For the study in its entirety: Among the roughly 34 multiple sclerosis patients, relapsing-remitting MS accounted for some 30 and secondary progressive MS accounted for 3. Peripheral blood TCR-beta repertoires from HTLV-I-associated myelopathy (HAM/TSP) patients, multiple sclerosis patients and healthy controls were compared by UMI-based sequencing. The roughly 110 TCR-beta libraries included longitudinal samples, technical triplicates and paired sorted CD4+ and CD8+ T-cell subsets alongside PBMC samples. The cohort included some 70 subjects: some 15 with HAM/TSP, about 34 with multiple sclerosis, and around 20 healthy controls. Here is what the overall study found, with its caveats: In phylogenetic analysis, the repertoires of 18 of 34 MS patients grouped into a cluster of related CDR3 sequences, which suggests a possible signature at the repertoire level. No clinical or MRI features were associated with the MS cluster, and the authors said that larger cohorts are needed. No identical CDR3 amino acid sequences were shared among expanded clones across subjects, suggesting private TCR-beta repertoires in all groups. The highest TCR clonal expansion was observed in HAM/TSP patients, whereas the lowest was observed in MS patients, even when compared with healthy controls.

The CDR3 contains 14 residues, cysteine and phenylalanine counted. CDR3 DNA is the only sequence kept; it has 42 bases, read in frame from the first base. V gives up 0 bases and J gives up 1 base, and the segment between their germline ends measures 4 bases. According to the germline V gene, CDR1 reads MNHEY and CDR2 reads SVGAGI. Unsorted PBMC libraries were generated from 2 million PBMCs stored in RNAlater at -80 °C until RNA extraction. The multiple sclerosis patients were enrolled in a US clinical protocol that evaluated disease progression with magnetic resonance imaging. Peripheral blood underwent Ficoll-Hypaque density gradient centrifugation to isolate PBMCs, which were then cryopreserved in liquid nitrogen. This clonotype was counted at least ten times. Its antigen is still unknown. No qualities accompany the bases; no much larger clone lies one base away. cDNA synthesis used template-switch 5'RACE with a primer carrying a 10-nucleotide random unique molecular identifier tagging each TCR transcript. Over 160 million TCR-beta sequences, covering 15-18 subjects, were produced in each sequencing run. The RNeasy kit was used for extraction of total RNA. Using the KAPA Real-time Library Amplification kit, TCR-beta VDJ regions were amplified with primers for the TCR constant region and the 5'RACE anchor. Sample indexes and Illumina adaptors were added in a first PCR, and a second PCR then increased library yield. After Ampure bead purification, the roughly 650 bp TCR product was size-selected on a 2% E-gel SizeSelection system. Library quality was checked on a Bioanalyzer, concentration was measured with Qubit, and libraries were quantified with the Kapa Library Quantification kit before pooling. Libraries were sequenced paired-end 2 x 150 bp on an Illumina HiSeq 2500. To increase sequence diversity, roughly 24-31% phiX was spiked into each library pool. In the source study's methods: The quality-filtered reads were processed with the UMI-based MiGEC pipeline, whose error correction step removed more than 85% of the raw TCR sequences. VDJ genes were aligned to IMGT germline references, and clonotypes were defined by unique CDR3 amino acid sequence plus V-J genes. Clonal expansion, Shannon diversity and CDR3 relatedness (CalcPairwiseDistances, ClusterSamples) were evaluated with VDJtools, and phylogenetic trees were built with CLCbio workbench. Clones with at least 8 unique UMIs were defined as expanded, with this threshold being based on coefficient-of-variation modelling across technical triplicates. In-frame beta chains were kept once TCRdb had trimmed the public reads at Q25 with fastp and called clones with MiXCR. When rows share a CDR3 protein, they turn into one entry using the most common DNA and genes. It is TCRdb's table, rather than the study itself, that gives the V and J calls and clone size. The sample records just under 60,000 distinct CDR3 sequences, around 2.3% of which are singletons. The ten largest clones add up to around 3% of the sample.

This clonotype was sampled from a man aged 50 to 60 with multiple sclerosis. The V and J genes are TRBV6-5 and TRBJ1-5; no D gene is confidently identified. The sequencing sample was made of PBMCs. The CDR3 region: CASSYSGSNQPQHF. At the DNA level, the sequence is TGTGCCAGCAGTTACTCGGGGAGCAATCAGCCCCAGCATTTT.